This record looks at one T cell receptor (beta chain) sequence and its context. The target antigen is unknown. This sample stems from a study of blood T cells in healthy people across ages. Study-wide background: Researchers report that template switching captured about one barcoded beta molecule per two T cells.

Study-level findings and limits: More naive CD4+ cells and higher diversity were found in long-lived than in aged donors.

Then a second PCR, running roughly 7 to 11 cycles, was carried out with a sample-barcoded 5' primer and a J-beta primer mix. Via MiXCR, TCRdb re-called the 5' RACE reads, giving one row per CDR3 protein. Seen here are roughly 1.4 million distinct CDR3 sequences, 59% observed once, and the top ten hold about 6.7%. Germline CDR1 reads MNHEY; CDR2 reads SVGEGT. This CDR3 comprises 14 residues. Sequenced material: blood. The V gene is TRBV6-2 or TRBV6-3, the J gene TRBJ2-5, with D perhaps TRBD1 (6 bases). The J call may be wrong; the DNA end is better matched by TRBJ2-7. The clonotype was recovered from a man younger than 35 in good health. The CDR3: CASIPGQTFGEQYF. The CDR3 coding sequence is TGTGCCAGCATTCCCGGACAGACCTTCGGCGAGCAGTACTTC.